A single T cell receptor (beta chain) is shown here with its context. The antigen is undetermined. The record originates from a study of T cell responses to AZD1222 COVID-19 vaccine. In the study overall: Second-dose recipients at about 4 or about 12 weeks were treated as one pooled group.

Germline CDR1 is SGHRS and CDR2 is YFSETQ. The V gene lost 4 bases and the J gene lost 0 bases, with 17 bases spanning the gap. This CDR3 comprises 16 residues. Study results and limitations: Reportedly, nearly half of unique spike TCRs recognized epitopes outside B.1.351/B.1.1.7 mutations. Seropositive AZD1222 recipients at baseline numbered only five to seven. Donors skewed white British and female; clonal diversity was possibly underestimated.

Sequencing was performed with immunoSEQ multiplex PCR; in TCRdb, only in-frame clones are kept and a portion is missing. This table has around 62,000 clones, around 90% appearing once. This receptor was taken from an adult in good health. Specimen: peripheral blood, collected on day 0 of AZD1222 vaccination. The chain recombines TRBV5-1 with TRBJ2-7; D uncertain. The CDR3 bases are TGCGCCAGCAGCATTGAACCCGGGTCATCCTCCTACGAGCAGTACTTC. This encodes CASSIEPGSSSYEQYF.